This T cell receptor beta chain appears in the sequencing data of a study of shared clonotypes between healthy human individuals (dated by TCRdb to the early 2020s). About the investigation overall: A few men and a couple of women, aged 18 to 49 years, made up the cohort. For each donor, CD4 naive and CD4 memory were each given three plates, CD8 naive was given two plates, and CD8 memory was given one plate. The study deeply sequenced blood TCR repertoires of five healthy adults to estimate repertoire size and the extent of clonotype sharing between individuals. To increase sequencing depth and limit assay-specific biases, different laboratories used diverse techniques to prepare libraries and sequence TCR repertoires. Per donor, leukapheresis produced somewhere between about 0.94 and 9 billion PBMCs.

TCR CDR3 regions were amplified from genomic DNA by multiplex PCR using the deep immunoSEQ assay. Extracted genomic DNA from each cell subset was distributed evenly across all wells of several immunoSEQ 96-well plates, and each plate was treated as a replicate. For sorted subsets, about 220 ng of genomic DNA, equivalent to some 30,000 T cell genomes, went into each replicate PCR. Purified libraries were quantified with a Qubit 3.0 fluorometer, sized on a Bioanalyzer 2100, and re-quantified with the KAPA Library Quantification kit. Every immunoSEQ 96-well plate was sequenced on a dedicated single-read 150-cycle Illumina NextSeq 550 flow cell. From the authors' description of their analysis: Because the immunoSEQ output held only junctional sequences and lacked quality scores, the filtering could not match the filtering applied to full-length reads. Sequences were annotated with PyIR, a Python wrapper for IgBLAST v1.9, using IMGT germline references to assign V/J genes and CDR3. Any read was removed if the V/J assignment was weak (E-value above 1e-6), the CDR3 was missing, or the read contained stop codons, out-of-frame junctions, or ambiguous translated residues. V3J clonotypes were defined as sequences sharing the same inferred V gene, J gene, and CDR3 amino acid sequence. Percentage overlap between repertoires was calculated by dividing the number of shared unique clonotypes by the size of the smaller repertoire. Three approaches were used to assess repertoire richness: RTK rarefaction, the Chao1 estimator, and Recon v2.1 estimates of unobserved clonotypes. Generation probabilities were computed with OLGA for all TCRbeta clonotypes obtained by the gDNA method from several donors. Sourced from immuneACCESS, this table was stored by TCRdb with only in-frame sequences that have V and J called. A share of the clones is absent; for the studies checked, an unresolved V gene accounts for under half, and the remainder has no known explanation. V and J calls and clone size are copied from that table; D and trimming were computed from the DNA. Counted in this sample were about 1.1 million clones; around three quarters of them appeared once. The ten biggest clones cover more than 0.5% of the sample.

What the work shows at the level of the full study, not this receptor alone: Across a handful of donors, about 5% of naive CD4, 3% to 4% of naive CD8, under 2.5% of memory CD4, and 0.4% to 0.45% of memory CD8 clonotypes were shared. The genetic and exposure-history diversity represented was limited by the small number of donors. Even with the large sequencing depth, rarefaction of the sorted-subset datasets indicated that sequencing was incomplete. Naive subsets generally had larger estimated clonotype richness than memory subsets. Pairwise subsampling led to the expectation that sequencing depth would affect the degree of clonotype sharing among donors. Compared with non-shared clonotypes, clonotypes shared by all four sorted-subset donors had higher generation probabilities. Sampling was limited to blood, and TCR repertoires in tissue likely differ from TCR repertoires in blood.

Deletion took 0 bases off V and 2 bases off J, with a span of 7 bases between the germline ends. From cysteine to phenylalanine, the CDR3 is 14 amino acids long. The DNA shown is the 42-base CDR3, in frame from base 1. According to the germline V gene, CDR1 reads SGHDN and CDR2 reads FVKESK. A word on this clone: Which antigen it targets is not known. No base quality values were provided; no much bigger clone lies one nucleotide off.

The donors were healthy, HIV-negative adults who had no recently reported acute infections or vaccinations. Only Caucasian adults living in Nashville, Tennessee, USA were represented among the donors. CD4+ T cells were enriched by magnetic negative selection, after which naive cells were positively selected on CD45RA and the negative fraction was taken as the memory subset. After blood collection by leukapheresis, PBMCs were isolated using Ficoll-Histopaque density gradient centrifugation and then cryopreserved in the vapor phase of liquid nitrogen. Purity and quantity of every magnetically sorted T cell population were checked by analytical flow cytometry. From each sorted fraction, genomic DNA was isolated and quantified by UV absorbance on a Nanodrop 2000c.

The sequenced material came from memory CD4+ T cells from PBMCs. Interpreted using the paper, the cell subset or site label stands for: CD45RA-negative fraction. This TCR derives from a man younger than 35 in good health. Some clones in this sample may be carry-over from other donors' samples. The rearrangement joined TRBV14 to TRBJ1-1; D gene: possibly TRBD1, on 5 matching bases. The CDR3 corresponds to CASSQDQGNTEAFF. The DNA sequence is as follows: TGTGCCAGCAGCCAAGATCAGGGCAACACTGAAGCTTTCTTT.